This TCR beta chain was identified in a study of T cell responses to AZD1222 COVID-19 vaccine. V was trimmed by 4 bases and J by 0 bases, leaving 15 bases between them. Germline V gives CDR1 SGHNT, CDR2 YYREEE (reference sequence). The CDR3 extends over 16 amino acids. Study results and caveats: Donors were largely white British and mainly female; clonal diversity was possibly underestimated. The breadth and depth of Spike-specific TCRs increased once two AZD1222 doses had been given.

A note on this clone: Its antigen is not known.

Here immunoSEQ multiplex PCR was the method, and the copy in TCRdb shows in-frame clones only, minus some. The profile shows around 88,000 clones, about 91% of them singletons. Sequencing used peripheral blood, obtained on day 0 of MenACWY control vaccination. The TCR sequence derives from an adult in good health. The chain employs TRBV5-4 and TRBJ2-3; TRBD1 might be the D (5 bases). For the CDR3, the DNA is TGTGCCAGCAGCCCGCGACAGAGAGCTAGCACAGATACGCAGTATTTT. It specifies CASSPRQRASTDTQYF.